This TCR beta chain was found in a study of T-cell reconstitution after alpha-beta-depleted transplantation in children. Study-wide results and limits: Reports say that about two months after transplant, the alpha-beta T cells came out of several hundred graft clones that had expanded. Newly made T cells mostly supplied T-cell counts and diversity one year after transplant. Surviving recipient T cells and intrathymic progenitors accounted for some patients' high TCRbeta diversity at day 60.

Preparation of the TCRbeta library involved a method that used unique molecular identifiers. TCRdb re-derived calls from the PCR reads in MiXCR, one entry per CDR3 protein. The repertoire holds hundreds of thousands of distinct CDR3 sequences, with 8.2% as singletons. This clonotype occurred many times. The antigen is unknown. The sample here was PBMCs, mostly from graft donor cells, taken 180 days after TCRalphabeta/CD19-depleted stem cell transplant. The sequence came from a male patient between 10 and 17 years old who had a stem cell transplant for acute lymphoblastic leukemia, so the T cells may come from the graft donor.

The CDR3 loop reads CASSLGAFGTLTYEQYF. As DNA, the CDR3 is TGTGCCAGCAGTTTAGGGGCCTTCGGGACACTGACCTACGAGCAGTACTTC. V gene TRBV28 combines with J gene TRBJ2-7; maybe TRBD1 (6 bases). CDR1 is MDHEN and CDR2 is SYDVKM in the germline V gene. The CDR3 has 17 residues. Trimming pared 2 bases from V and 2 bases from J, leaving 19 bases between.